This T cell receptor (beta chain) is from a study of identical twins. With no exceptions, donors were healthy Caucasians. MiXCR was run by TCRdb on the 5' RACE reads, yielding one entry per CDR3 protein. The top ten hold 8% to 10% of the sample, which has around 240,000 distinct CDR3 sequences, roughly a tenth seen once. From germline, CDR1 is SEHNR and CDR2 FQNEAQ (reference sequence). The trim removed 1 base at V and 6 bases at J, leaving 4 bases unmatched. The CDR3 has 14 residues. Study conclusions and caveats: Because invariant MAIT and iNKT cells could be present, zero-insertion analyses could be partly confounded. Alpha sequences out of frame and shared by twins had excess low generation probability. In monozygotic twins, models underestimated the sharing of out-of-frame TCR alpha.

With respect to this clonotype: Its antigen remains unidentified.

The sample was memory T cells sorted from blood. This TCR was recovered from a man aged 50-60 years in good health. The chain carries TRBV7-9 and TRBJ2-7; 9 bases fit TRBD2. The CDR3, as DNA: TGTGCCAGCAGCTTAGTCTGGCGGGGGGGCGAGCAGTACTTC. Its protein product is CASSLVWRGGEQYF.